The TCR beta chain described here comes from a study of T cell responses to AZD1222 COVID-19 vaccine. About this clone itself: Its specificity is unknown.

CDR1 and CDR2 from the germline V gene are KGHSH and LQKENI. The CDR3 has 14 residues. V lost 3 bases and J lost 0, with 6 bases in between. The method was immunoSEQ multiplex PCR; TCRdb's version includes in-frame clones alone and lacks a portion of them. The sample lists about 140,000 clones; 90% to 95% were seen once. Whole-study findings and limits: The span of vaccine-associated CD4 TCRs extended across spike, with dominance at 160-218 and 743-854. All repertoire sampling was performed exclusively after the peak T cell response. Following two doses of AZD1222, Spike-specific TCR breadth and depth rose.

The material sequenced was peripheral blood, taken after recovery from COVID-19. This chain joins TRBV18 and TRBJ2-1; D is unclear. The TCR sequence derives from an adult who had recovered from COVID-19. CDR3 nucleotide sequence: TGTGCCAGCTCACCTGAGAGCTCCTACAATGAGCAGTTCTTC. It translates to CASSPESSYNEQFF.